These 9 T cell receptor beta chains were all obtained from the same sample, sequenced in a study of T cells after yellow fever vaccination. TCRdb reanalysed the 5' RACE reads using MiXCR and keeps one entry per CDR3 protein. The repertoire holds under 550,000 distinct CDR3 sequences, with 21% as singletons. This specimen consisted of PBMCs, obtained less than 25 days after the first yellow fever vaccination. Receptors originate from a young man who received the YFV17D yellow fever vaccine.

This clonotype was seen more than once but under ten times. The genes are TRBV4-1 and TRBJ2-7, with a weak D call TRBD1 (6 bases). V was trimmed by 0 bases and J by 3 bases, leaving 15 bases between them. CDR1 MGHRA and CDR2 YSYEKL come from the germline V gene. The CDR3 runs to 16 residues. The CDR3, as DNA: TGCGCCAGCAGCCAAGATGGGGGCGAGACGTTCTACGAGCAGTACTTC. It codes for CASSQDGGETFYEQYF.

This clonotype was observed a few times. The V call is TRBV5-1, the J call TRBJ1-2, with 7 bases lining up with TRBD1. V lost 4 bases, J lost 6 bases, and 6 bases stayed unmatched. The germline V gene encodes CDR1 SGHRS and CDR2 YFSETQ. The CDR3 is 13 residues long. CDR3 loop: CASSRGQFDGYTF. DNA of the CDR3: TGCGCCAGCAGCCGGGGACAGTTTGATGGCTACACCTTC.

This clonotype was seen more than once but under ten times. CDR3: CASSQPDRQETQYF. In DNA, the CDR3 is TGCGCCAGCAGCCAGCCCGACAGACAAGAGACCCAGTACTTC. This rearrangement joins TRBV4-1 to TRBJ2-5; a possible D gene is TRBD1 (5 bases). V lost 3 bases and J lost 2, with 10 bases in between. CDR1 and CDR2 from the germline V gene are MGHRA and YSYEKL. The CDR3 has 14 amino acids.

This sequence joins TRBV28 and TRBJ2-5; weak D call: TRBD2 (7 bases). CDR1 MDHEN and CDR2 SYDVKM come from the germline V gene. The CDR3 is 16 residues long. The V gene lost 2 bases and the J gene lost 2 bases, with 15 bases spanning the gap. The CDR3 region is CASSLAGAGVQETQYF. The CDR3 bases are TGTGCCAGCAGTTTAGCGGGGGCCGGGGTTCAAGAGACCCAGTACTTC.

This clonotype came up a few times. This chain uses TRBV5-1 with TRBJ2-5; the D gene is possibly TRBD1 (6 bases). The CDR3 is 14 residues long. Germline assignment: CDR1 SGHRS and CDR2 YFSETQ. V gave up 7 bases and J gave up 1 base, with 14 bases separating them. CDR3 in amino acids: CASQRDRTQETQYF. The CDR3 bases are TGCGCCAGCCAGCGCGACAGGACCCAAGAGACCCAGTACTTC.

This clonotype came up a few times. CDR3 protein: CASSHTREAFF. CDR3 bases: TGCGCCAGCAGCCACACCAGGGAAGCTTTCTTT. The rearrangement links TRBV4-1 to TRBJ1-1; D gene ambiguous. V was shortened by 3 bases and J by 8 bases, with 7 bases between the two germline ends. The CDR3 loop spans 11 amino acids. Per the germline V gene, CDR1 is MGHRA and CDR2 is YSYEKL.

Written as DNA, the CDR3 is TGTGCCAGCAGCGGCTTAGAGCGGGGGGAAGATACGCAGTATTTT. This gives the protein CASSGLERGEDTQYF. The chain uses TRBV7-6 and TRBJ2-3, with TRBD2 matching 9 bases. CDR1 is SGHVS and CDR2 is FNYEAQ in the germline V gene. V shed 5 bases, J shed 5 bases, and the junction held 8 bases outside the gene matches. The CDR3 spans 15 residues.

J is TRBJ2-1 and V is TRBV7-2; 8 nucleotides align to TRBD1. This CDR3 region has 15 residues. With 2 bases clipped from V and 14 bases from J, the junction kept 14 bases outside the gene matches. Germline CDR1 is SGHTA and CDR2 is FQGNSA. The CDR3 sequence: CASSLLPRTGTGKFF. CDR3 coding DNA: TGTGCCAGCAGCTTACTACCCAGGACAGGGACGGGGAAGTTCTTC.

The J gene is TRBJ1-6, the V gene TRBV9; the match to TRBD1 covers 7 bases. Germline CDR1 and CDR2: SGDLS and YYNGEE. CDR3 length: 17 amino acids. With V trimmed by 0 bases and J by 4 bases, 7 bases remained unmatched. CDR3 loop: CASSVEPGTEYNSPLHF. The CDR3 nucleotides are TGTGCCAGCAGCGTAGAGCCCGGGACAGAGTATAATTCACCCCTCCACTTT.